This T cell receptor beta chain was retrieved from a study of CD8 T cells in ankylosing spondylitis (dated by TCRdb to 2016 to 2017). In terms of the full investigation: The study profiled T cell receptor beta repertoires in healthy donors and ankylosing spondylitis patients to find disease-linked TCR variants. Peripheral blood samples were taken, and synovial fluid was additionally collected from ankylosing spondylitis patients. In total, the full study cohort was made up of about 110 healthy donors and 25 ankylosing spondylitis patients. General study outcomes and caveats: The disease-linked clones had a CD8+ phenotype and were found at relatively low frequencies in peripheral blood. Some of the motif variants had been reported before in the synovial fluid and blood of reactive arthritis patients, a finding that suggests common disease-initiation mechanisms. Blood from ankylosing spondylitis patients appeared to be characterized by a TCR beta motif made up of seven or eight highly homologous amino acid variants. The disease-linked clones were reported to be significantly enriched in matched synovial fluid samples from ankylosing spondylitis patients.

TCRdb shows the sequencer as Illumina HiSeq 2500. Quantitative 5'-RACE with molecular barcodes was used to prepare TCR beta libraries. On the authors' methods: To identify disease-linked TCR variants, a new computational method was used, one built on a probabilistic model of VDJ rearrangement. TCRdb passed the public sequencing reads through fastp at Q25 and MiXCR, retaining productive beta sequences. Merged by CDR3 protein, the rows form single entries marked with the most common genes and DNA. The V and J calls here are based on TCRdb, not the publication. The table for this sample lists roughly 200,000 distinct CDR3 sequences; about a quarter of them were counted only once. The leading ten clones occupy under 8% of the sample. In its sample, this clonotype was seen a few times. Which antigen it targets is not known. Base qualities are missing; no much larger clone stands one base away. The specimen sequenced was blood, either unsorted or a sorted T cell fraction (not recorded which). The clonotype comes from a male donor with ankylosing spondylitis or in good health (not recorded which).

The nucleotide sequence reads as follows: TGCAGCGTTGTTAATCAGGTGAAGTTCTTC. Its amino acids are CSVVNQVKFF. The rearrangement joined TRBV29-1 to TRBJ2-1; the D gene is not confidently resolved. From cysteine to phenylalanine, the CDR3 is 10 amino acids long. Only the CDR3 DNA stays, 30 bases, in frame from base 1. Via the germline V gene, CDR1 is SQVTM and CDR2 ANQGSEA. V is clipped by 4 bases and J by 14 bases, and the sequence between their germline boundaries is 12 bases long.